These 21 T cell receptor beta chains were all obtained from the same sample, sequenced in a study of shared clonotypes between healthy human individuals. CD45RO negativity and positive selection for CCR7 defined naive CD8 cells, a population that excluded terminally differentiated effector memory CD45RA+ cells. Clones were read by immunoSEQ multiplex PCR, and TCRdb kept only the in-frame ones, dropping some. The repertoire includes roughly 2.1 million clones, around 93% of them detected once, and more than 1.5% sits in the top ten. Sequenced input: naive CD8+ T cells from PBMCs. These receptors were obtained from a man aged 18 to 29 in good health. Some clones in this sample may be carry-over from other donors' samples.

This rearrangement joins TRBV5-1 to TRBJ1-4, with TRBD1 as a possible D gene (6 bases). The CDR3 extends over 14 amino acids. The germline CDR1 and CDR2 sequences are SGHRS and YFSETQ. V was pared by 2 bases and J by 8 bases, with 13 bases between. The CDR3 reads CASSFDRNGEKLFF. The CDR3 coding sequence is TGCGCCAGCAGCTTCGACAGGAACGGCGAAAAACTGTTTTTT.

J is TRBJ1-2 and V is TRBV14, with TRBD1 as a possible D gene (5 bases). Germline assignment: CDR1 SGHDN and CDR2 FVKESK. CDR3 length: 14 amino acids. V was pared by 4 bases and J by 5 bases, with 14 bases between. The CDR3 nucleotides read TGTGCCAGCAGCCCCGACAGTCGGGCGTATGGCTACACCTTC. Translation gives CASSPDSRAYGYTF.

The rearrangement links TRBV10-2 to TRBJ1-1; the D gene is possibly TRBD1 (6 bases). V lost 2 bases and J 2 bases, leaving 12 bases between the germline ends. Germline CDR1 and CDR2: WSHSY and SAAADI. The CDR3 totals 15 residues. CDR3 in amino acids: CASSERGGGNTEAFF. The CDR3, as DNA: TGCGCCAGCAGTGAGAGGGGGGGCGGTAACACTGAAGCTTTCTTT.

The rearrangement joins TRBV27 to TRBJ2-7, with D possibly TRBD2 on 5 matching bases. V lost 3 bases and J 3 bases, leaving 15 bases between the germline ends. The germline CDR1 and CDR2 sequences are MNHEY and SMNVEV (reference sequence). The CDR3 length is 15 residues. CDR3 in DNA: TGTGCCAGCAGTTTTACCCCCCACAGCGGCTACGAGCAGTACTTC. Its protein is CASSFTPHSGYEQYF.

The CDR3 bases are TGTGCCAGCAGCAATCCGGGACAGGGGGCGGCTAATGAAAAACTGTTTTTT. Amino acid sequence: CASSNPGQGAANEKLFF. The chain uses TRBV11-2 and TRBJ1-4; 12 bases line up with TRBD1. The CDR3 length is 17 residues. Germline values: CDR1 SGHAT, CDR2 FQNNGV. The junction had 7 bases not matched to a gene; V was cut back by 5 bases and J by 3 bases.

This rearrangement joins TRBV5-6 to TRBJ2-7; no clear D gene. Looked up from germline, CDR1 is SGHDT and CDR2 is YYEEEE. Trimming stripped 0 bases from V and 2 bases from J, with 9 bases between. There are 14 residues in the CDR3. The CDR3 region has the DNA TGTGCCAGCAGCTTGGCGATGATGGCCTACGAGCAGTACTTC. It codes for CASSLAMMAYEQYF.

This clone was counted a few times. This chain uses TRBV19 with TRBJ1-1; D remains unclear. V was pared by 5 bases and J by 5 bases, with 6 bases between. Looked up from germline, CDR1 is LNHDA and CDR2 is SQIVND (reference sequence). The CDR3 is 11 amino acids. The CDR3 sequence: CASSHGTEAFF. The CDR3 DNA reads as TGTGCCAGTAGTCACGGGACTGAAGCTTTCTTT.

On this clone itself: Other nucleotide sequences in the sample specify the same CDR3. The genes are TRBV30 and TRBJ1-1, with D uncertain. V was cut by 5 bases and J by 1 base, with 5 bases left in between. The CDR3 length is 11 residues. CDR1 GTSNPN and CDR2 SVGIG come from the germline V gene (reference sequence). CDR3 sequence (DNA): TGTGCCTGGGACCGGAACACTGAAGCTTTCTTT. Its protein is CAWDRNTEAFF.

This chain connects TRBV7-9 to TRBJ2-7; TRBD1 is a possible D gene (7 bases). Per germline, CDR1 SEHNR and CDR2 FQNEAQ (reference sequence). This CDR3 spans 12 amino acids. The V end was cut by 7 bases, the J end by 6 bases, with 13 bases between. The CDR3 region is CASNQGGGEQYF. The CDR3 nucleotides are TGTGCCAGCAATCAGGGGGGTGGCGAGCAGTACTTC.

The chain carries TRBV16 and TRBJ2-7, with a tentative D call TRBD2 (5 bases). CDR3 length: 15 amino acids. CDR1 and CDR2 from the germline V gene are KGHSY and FQNENV. V shed 0 bases and J shed 0 bases, with 9 bases lying between them. CDR3 DNA: TGTGCCAGCAGCCAATCTCACGGGGACTCCTACGAGCAGTACTTC. Amino acids: CASSQSHGDSYEQYF. The whole variable domain, filled in from reference TRBV16 and TRBJ2-7, reads GEEVAQTPKHLVRGEGQKAKLYCAPIKGHSYVFWYQQVLKNEFKFLISFQNENVFDETGMPKERFSAKCLPNSPCSLEIQATKLEDSAVYFCASSQSHGDSYEQYFGPGTRLTVT.

The chain has TRBV5-6 and TRBJ2-7; 11 bases agree with TRBD1. V trimming: 3 bases; J trimming: 5 bases; junction bases outside the gene matches: 7. The CDR3 loop spans 15 amino acids. Germline V gene data show CDR1 as SGHDT and CDR2 as YYEEEE. The CDR3 loop reads CASSSGQGGFHEQYF. CDR3 coding DNA: TGTGCCAGCAGCTCGGGACAGGGGGGGTTCCACGAGCAGTACTTC. The full variable domain, in which reference TRBV5-6 and TRBJ2-7 provide the parts outside the CDR3, is DAGVTQSPTHLIKTRGQQVTLRCSPKSGHDTVSWYQQALGQGPQFIFQYYEEEERQRGNFPDRFSGHQFPNYSSELNVNALLLGDSALYLCASSSGQGGFHEQYFGPGTRLTVT.

V gene TRBV9 combines with J gene TRBJ2-7; 12 bases agree with TRBD2. This CDR3 region has 16 residues. With V trimmed by 4 bases and J by 3 bases, 8 bases remained unmatched. Germline assignment: CDR1 SGDLS and CDR2 YYNGEE. The CDR3 bases are TGTGCCAGCAGCCCTCGGACTAGCGGGGCCCTCTACGAGCAGTACTTC. It specifies CASSPRTSGALYEQYF.

This clone came up once. The chain carries TRBV29-1 and TRBJ2-1, with 10 bases lining up with TRBD2. The V segment lost 2 bases and the J segment 5 bases; nucleotides outside the gene matches: 9. Germline values: CDR1 SQVTM, CDR2 ANQGSEA. The CDR3 totals 16 residues. The CDR3 nucleotides are TGCAGCGTTGAAACCAGCGGGAGGGTTTCCCACAATGAGCAGTTCTTC. It encodes CSVETSGRVSHNEQFF.

The rearrangement joins TRBV29-1 to TRBJ1-1, with D possibly being TRBD1 (5 bases). The CDR3 consists of 13 residues. Germline V CDR1 and CDR2: SQVTM, ANQGSEA. Trimming stripped 3 bases from V and 7 bases from J, with 15 bases between. Here the CDR3 reads CSVESGGRDEAFF. The CDR3 nucleotides are TGCAGCGTTGAGTCCGGAGGCAGGGATGAAGCTTTCTTT.

The chain links TRBV9 to TRBJ2-1, with a weak D call TRBD2 (5 bases). V was clipped by 1 base and J by 8 bases, with 16 bases between them. This CDR3 is 15 amino acids long. CDR1 SGDLS and CDR2 YYNGEE come from the germline V gene. The CDR3 sequence is CASSVKADPRDEQFF. The CDR3 DNA is TGTGCCAGCAGCGTAAAAGCGGACCCCCGGGATGAGCAGTTCTTC.

The rearrangement joins TRBV28 to TRBJ2-1, with D maybe TRBD1 (6 bases). Trimming cost V 6 bases and J 7 bases, with 22 bases left between them. CDR1 is MDHEN, CDR2 SYDVKM, per germline. The CDR3 sequence is 16 residues long. As DNA, the CDR3 is TGTGCCAGCAGCCCCGTGGGGACATCCCCAGCGAATGAGCAGTTCTTC. Encoded protein: CASSPVGTSPANEQFF.

The chain couples TRBV5-4 to TRBJ1-2; TRBD1 is a possible D gene (5 bases). V was cut by 3 bases and J by 6 bases, with 15 bases left in between. Germline CDR1 SGHNT, CDR2 YYREEE (reference sequence). The CDR3 extends over 14 amino acids. This CDR3 is CASSSPWGNHGYTF. In nucleotides, the CDR3 is TGTGCCAGCAGCTCGCCTTGGGGGAACCATGGCTACACCTTC.

The chain uses TRBV9 and TRBJ1-1; no clear D. Germline-derived CDR1 and CDR2 are SGDLS and YYNGEE. CDR3 length equals 15 residues. The ends were cut back, 0 bases at V and 5 bases at J, with 14 bases in the middle. CDR3 sequence (DNA): TGTGCCAGCAGCGTAGGGACGGGCCTGGGGACTGAAGCTTTCTTT. This encodes CASSVGTGLGTEAFF. The complete variable domain, with remaining parts taken from reference TRBV9 and TRBJ1-1, reads DSGVTQTPKHLITATGQRVTLRCSPRSGDLSVYWYQQSLDQGLQFLIQYYNGEERAKGNILERFSAQQFPDLHSELNLSSLELGDSALYFCASSVGTGLGTEAFFGQGTRLTVV.

This sequence joins TRBV9 and TRBJ2-3, with 11 bases matching TRBD2. Germline-derived CDR1 and CDR2 are SGDLS and YYNGEE. The CDR3 length is 17 residues. J was trimmed by 6 bases and V by 3 bases; bases with no gene match: 12. CDR3 nucleotide sequence: TGTGCCAGCAGCGATAGACTAGCGGGGTGGTCAGGTGATACGCAGTATTTT. This encodes CASSDRLAGWSGDTQYF.

This clone was observed a handful of times. This same CDR3 is encoded by further DNA sequences in the sample. V gene TRBV7-9 combines with J gene TRBJ2-1; D unclear. Germline V gene lookup returns CDR1 SEHNR and CDR2 FQNEAQ (reference sequence). V was pared by 1 base and J by 7 bases, with 5 bases between. The CDR3 contains 12 residues. The CDR3, as DNA: TGTGCCAGCAGCTTAGGGGCGAATGAGCAGTTCTTC. This translates into CASSLGANEQFF.

In its sample, this clone was seen once. This rearrangement joins TRBV11-2 to TRBJ1-2; the D is unclear. The CDR3 totals 13 residues. Trimming removed 5 bases at V and 8 bases at J, with 15 bases between. From germline, CDR1 is SGHAT and CDR2 FQNNGV. The CDR3 here is CASSTGLGSGYTF. In nucleotides, the CDR3 is TGTGCCAGCAGCACTGGGCTGGGGTCCGGCTACACCTTC.